This TCR beta chain appears in the sequencing data of a study of T cell clones after liver transplantation. On the study more broadly: As an antigen-independent comparator, third-party-reactive TCRbeta sequences came from pre-transplant mixed lymphocyte reactions. Draws occurred before transplant, before withdrawal, and after complete or failed withdrawal. General study results and limits: Post-transplant, graft-donor-reactive CD4 TCRbeta sequences in blood dropped significantly in most of the 8 subjects.

Germline V gives CDR1 MGHRA, CDR2 YSYEKL. V trimming: 3 bases; J trimming: 6 bases; junction bases outside the gene matches: 6. The CDR3 contains 16 residues. Thawed unstimulated PBMCs were FACS-sorted by CD3, CD4 and CD8 into two populations. Profiled with immunoSEQ multiplex PCR; TCRdb holds only in-frame clones, not every one. Of tens of thousands of clones listed, 60% to 80% were seen once; the top ten hold around 9.1%. As regards this clone: Its antigen is unidentified.

The gene calls are TRBV4-1 and TRBJ2-3, with 13 bases identical to TRBD2. This sample comprised CD4+ T cells from blood, obtained at the 22-month timepoint. The TCR comes from a human patient who received a liver transplant. Some T cells may be the graft donor's. The CDR3 reads CASSQQLAGGPDTQYF. In DNA form, the CDR3 reads TGCGCCAGCAGCCAGCAACTAGCGGGGGGGCCGGATACGCAGTATTTT.